The 10 T cell receptor beta chains given below trace back to one sample, sequenced in a study of blood T cell repertoires in COVID-19 (dated by TCRdb to 2018 to 2021). The protocol used for the library was the immunoSEQ multiplex PCR assay. This is the immuneACCESS table as TCRdb keeps it, with only in-frame sequences that have V and J called. A part of the clones is gone; compared with another copy, unresolved V genes explain less than half, and the rest is unexplained. The sample yields 250,000 to 350,000 clones; 65% to 85% were counted once. The top ten hold roughly 1.5% of the sample. The sample consisted of peripheral blood. All receptors derive from a human donor with COVID-19, enrolled during active disease. The donor label of this sample is uncertain.

In this sample, this clone turned up a few times. The chain employs TRBV19 and TRBJ2-2; TRBD1 aligns across 9 bases. V dropped 9 bases and J dropped 4; count of bases not matched to a gene: 3. The CDR3 length is 13 residues. CDR1 is LNHDA and CDR2 is SQIVND in the germline V gene (reference sequence). CDR3 residues: CASPTGGTGELFF. In DNA form, the CDR3 reads TGTGCCAGCCCGACAGGGGGCACCGGGGAGCTGTTTTTT. Full variable domain (missing parts from reference TRBV19 and TRBJ2-2): DGGITQSPKYLFRKEGQNVTLSCEQNLNHDAMYWYRQDPGQGLRLIYYSQIVNDFQKGDIAEGYSVSREKKESFPLTVTSAQKNPTAFYLCASPTGGTGELFFGEGSRLTVL.

This chain joins TRBV7-9 and TRBJ2-7; 8 nucleotides line up with TRBD2. The CDR3 is made up of 14 amino acids. Germline CDR1 and CDR2: SEHNR and FQNEAQ (reference sequence). The junction had 3 bases not matched to a gene; V was cut back by 3 bases and J by 2 bases. For the CDR3, the DNA is TGTGCCAGCAGCTTCACTAGCGGAACCTACGAGCAGTACTTC. This codes for CASSFTSGTYEQYF.

The chain has TRBV3-1 (or the pseudogene TRBV3-2) and TRBJ2-2; TRBD2 matches at 7 bases. V was pared by 7 bases and J by 0 bases, with 8 bases of the junction left unmatched. The length of the CDR3 is 16 residues. CDR1 and CDR2 from the germline V gene are LGHDT and YNNKEL (reference sequence). The CDR3 spells CASTSGRGANTGELFF. The CDR3 DNA is TGTGCCAGCACCTCAGGGAGGGGCGCGAACACCGGGGAGCTGTTTTTT.

This chain uses TRBV5-1 with TRBJ2-3; TRBD1 is a possible D gene (6 bases). The V gene's germline CDR1 is SGHRS and CDR2 YFSETQ. V was trimmed by 2 bases and J by 1 base, leaving 11 bases between them. CDR3 length equals 15 residues. In DNA form, the CDR3 reads TGCGCCAGCAGCTTAGGGGGACCCCGCACAGATACGCAGTATTTT. Protein: CASSLGGPRTDTQYF.

CDR3 coding DNA: TGTGCCAGTAGTATGGTCACTAGCGGGAGTACGCAGTATTTT. Its protein product is CASSMVTSGSTQYF. The V and J genes are TRBV19 and TRBJ2-3; 11 nucleotides match TRBD2. CDR3 length: 14 amino acids. CDR1 and CDR2 (germline): LNHDA, SQIVND (reference sequence). V lost 3 bases to trimming and J lost 8 bases; unmatched junction nucleotides: 4.

The chain links TRBV18 to TRBJ2-3; weak D call: TRBD2 (6 bases). With 3 bases removed from V and 6 bases from J, the gap between germline ends came to 19 bases. The CDR3 length is 16 residues. CDR1 and CDR2 from the germline V gene are KGHSH and LQKENI. The CDR3 loop is CASSPASPGVEDTQYF. The CDR3 DNA reads TGTGCCAGCTCACCTGCAAGTCCGGGGGTAGAGGATACGCAGTATTTT.

This chain uses TRBV3-1 (or the pseudogene TRBV3-2) with TRBJ2-1; a possible D gene is TRBD2 (5 bases). This CDR3 is 13 amino acids long. Germline CDR1 is LGHDT and CDR2 is YNNKEL (reference sequence). Trimming shortened V by 0 bases and J by 7 bases, and 7 bases separated the two germline ends. CDR3 bases: TGTGCCAGCAGCCAAGATCGGGAAAATGAGCAGTTCTTC. As protein: CASSQDRENEQFF.

This clone was detected ten times or more. The CDR3 is CASSQGARSSRQFF. The CDR3 nucleotides are TGTGCCAGCAGCCAAGGTGCGAGGTCTAGTAGGCAGTTCTTC. The gene calls are TRBV14 and TRBJ2-1; D uncertain. Germline lookup yields CDR1 SGHDN and CDR2 FVKESK. This CDR3 region has 14 residues. V lost 1 base and J lost 12, with 16 bases in between.

This clone was counted between two and nine times. The chain employs TRBV5-4 and TRBJ2-7; the D gene is possibly TRBD1 (5 bases). Germline V lookup: CDR1 SGHNT, CDR2 YYREEE (reference sequence). CDR3 length: 13 amino acids. The V gene lost 5 bases and the J gene lost 0 bases, with 9 bases spanning the gap. The CDR3 DNA follows: TGTGCCAGCAGAGTTGACAGCTCCTACGAGCAGTACTTC. Protein product: CASRVDSSYEQYF.

This sequence joins TRBV15 and TRBJ2-2; 9 nucleotides line up with TRBD2. The CDR3 runs 18 residues. J was trimmed by 4 bases and V by 0 bases; bases with no gene match: 9. The germline CDR1 and CDR2 sequences are LNHNV and YYDKDF (reference sequence). CDR3 DNA: TGTGCCACCAGCAGAGATCTCTTTAGCGGGGGTCGCACCGGGGAGCTGTTTTTT. Protein product: CATSRDLFSGGRTGELFF.